This TCR beta chain is from a study of cytomegalovirus exposure and HLA in healthy donors. Amplification used 60 Vbeta primers and 13 Jbeta primers. The assay was immunoSEQ multiplex PCR, and TCRdb's table has in-frame clones only and misses some. In the table there are some 130,000 clones, 79% of which are singletons. Sequencing input: PBMCs. The receptor's source is a man aged 35 to 55 in good health and CMV-seropositive.

In nucleotides, the CDR3 is TGTGCTAGTGGTCGACAGGGCGGCACTGAAGCTTTCTTT. This sequence encodes CASGRQGGTEAFF. The V gene is TRBV12-5, the J gene TRBJ1-1, with 7 bases fitting TRBD1. CDR1 is LGHNT, CDR2 FRNRAP, per germline. The CDR3 loop spans 13 amino acids. The V and J ends lost 5 bases and 4 bases, in that order; junction bases with no gene match: 4.